This TCR beta chain was sequenced during a study of T cells in Graves' hyperthyroidism and ophthalmopathy. This clonotype came up many times. Duration under 3 months, a NOSPECS grade of at least 4, and a Clinical Activity Score of at least 3 characterized the ophthalmopathy patients. Patients were excluded because of uncontrolled infection, other autoimmune disease, pregnancy or lactation. RNA transcripts yielded amplified TCR beta CDR3 regions. An initial round of RT-PCR targeting the TCR CDR3 relied on the HTBI primer set. TCRdb independently ran MiXCR on the multiplex PCR reads; one entry per CDR3 protein. The sample lists a few hundred thousand distinct CDR3 sequences, approximately 15% occurring once. The germline gives CDR1 MDHEN, CDR2 SYDVKM. V was cut by 2 bases and J by 6 bases, with 10 bases left in between. The CDR3 loop spans 13 amino acids.

The chain couples TRBV28 to TRBJ1-2, with D uncertain. The sample taken for sequencing was blood. This sequence originates from a woman in her 40s with Graves' ophthalmopathy. CDR3 DNA sequence: TGTGCCAGCAGTTTAGGGGTTCAACATGGCTACACCTTC. It codes for CASSLGVQHGYTF.